This is a list of T cell receptor beta chains from one sample in a study of shared clonotypes between healthy human individuals. Using immunoSEQ multiplex PCR, the repertoire was profiled, and TCRdb retains in-frame clones only, with some absent. Altogether under 600,000 clones are present, 95% to 97% being singletons, with the ten largest covering about 0.064%. The sample was naive CD4+ T cells sorted from blood. Source of these receptors: a woman under 40 in good health. Both conserved end residues are part of each CDR3. A D gene is named only where the DNA matches it firmly. Not all rows give a size; the values are once, few, many and, for expanded clones, a class.

TRBV29-1	.	.	TRBJ1-1	TGCAGCGTACCATCACAGGATGTGGCTTTCTTT	CSVPSQDVAFF
TRBV4-1	.	.	TRBJ2-3	TGCGCCAGCAGCCAGTCGCGAGTGGCAGATACGCAGTATTTT	CASSQSRVADTQYF
TRBV5-1	.	.	TRBJ2-2	TGCGCCAGCAGCTTGACAGGGATTTTGAACACCGGGGAGCTGTTTTTT	CASSLTGILNTGELFF
TRBV27	.	.	TRBJ1-4	TGTGCCAGCAGTCCATTATGGTCTGATGAAAAACTGTTTTTT	CASSPLWSDEKLFF
TRBV6-6	once	TRBD2	TRBJ2-3	TGTGCCAGCAGTTACTCGGAGGGAGGGGCAGATACGCAGTATTTT	CASSYSEGGADTQYF
TRBV2	.	.	TRBJ2-5	TGTGCCAGCGGCCGGGGACTGTACGTTGCCTCGGAGACCCAGTACTTC	CASGRGLYVASETQYF
TRBV18	.	TRBD2	TRBJ2-1	TGTGCCAGCTCACCACGGCGGGGGGAAGGACCCTACAATGAGCAGTTCTTC	CASSPRRGEGPYNEQFF
TRBV5-6	.	.	TRBJ1-5	TGTGCCAGCAGCTTCGGGGGGCATCAGCCCCAGCATTTT	CASSFGGHQPQHF
TRBV4-2	.	.	TRBJ2-7	TGTGCCAGCAGCCAAGACTCCGCGAGGGCAGACTACGAGCAGTACTTC	CASSQDSARADYEQYF
TRBV28	.	.	TRBJ1-1	TGTGCCAGCAGTTTCGGACAGACATACACTGAAGCTTTCTTT	CASSFGQTYTEAFF
TRBV10-1	.	.	TRBJ2-3	TGCGCCAGCACAGGGGGGAGTTCAGATACGCAGTATTTT	CASTGGSSDTQYF
TRBV5-6	.	.	TRBJ1-2	TGTGCCAGCAGCTTAGCTTGGACAGCGGGAAACTATGGCTACACCTTC	CASSLAWTAGNYGYTF
TRBV6-5	.	.	TRBJ2-7	TGTGCCAGCGGGTTAGGGCAGCCCCACGAGCAGTACTTC	CASGLGQPHEQYF
TRBV30	.	.	TRBJ2-1	TGTGCCTGGAAGGGTGACTCTTACAATGAGCAGTTCTTC	CAWKGDSYNEQFF
TRBV28	.	.	TRBJ1-2	TGTGCCAGCAGTCGAGCCAGGGAGTATGGCTACACCTTC	CASSRAREYGYTF
TRBV28	.	TRBD2	TRBJ2-4	TGTGCCAGCAGTTTAACGGTAGCGGGACAGTACTTC	CASSLTVAGQYF
TRBV6-6	.	.	TRBJ1-2	TGTGCCAGCAGTCCCTCCGGGACACCGGGGGAGGCTGGCTACACCTTC	CASSPSGTPGEAGYTF
TRBV19	.	.	TRBJ1-5	TGTGCCAGTAGCCAGGGTAAGAGGGATCAGCCCCAGCATTTT	CASSQGKRDQPQHF
TRBV7-8	.	.	TRBJ2-1	TGTGCCAGCAGCCTCCGGGATGGAGGTGAGCAGTTCTTC	CASSLRDGGEQFF
TRBV4-1	.	.	TRBJ1-1	TGCGCCAGCAGCCGTCAGAACACTGAAGCTTTCTTT	CASSRQNTEAFF
TRBV6-5	once	TRBD1	TRBJ1-5	TGTGCCAGCAGTTTAGGACAGGGGGCTTATCAGCCCCAGCATTTT	CASSLGQGAYQPQHF
TRBV27	.	TRBD2	TRBJ2-3	TGTGCCAGCAGTCCAGCCGGACTAGCGGGAGACACAGATACGCAGTATTTT	CASSPAGLAGDTDTQYF
TRBV7-9	.	.	TRBJ2-7	TGTGCCAGCAGCTTAGACGGTAAATACGAGCAGTACTTC	CASSLDGKYEQYF
TRBV5-1	.	.	TRBJ1-1	TGCGCCAGCAGCGTCTCAGAAACCCCGGCTTTCTTT	CASSVSETPAFF
TRBV10-1	.	TRBD1	TRBJ2-1	TGCGCCAGCAGTGATCCCCAGGGGGCGCGCAATGAGCAGTTCTTC	CASSDPQGARNEQFF
TRBV18	.	TRBD2	TRBJ2-3	TGTGCCAGCTCACCATATCCAGCGGGAGGTGTGGATACGCAGTATTTT	CASSPYPAGGVDTQYF
TRBV9	.	TRBD2	TRBJ2-7	TGTGCCAGCAGCGTAGGAGGGCGGGAGGGTGACGAGCAGTACTTC	CASSVGGREGDEQYF
TRBV28	.	.	TRBJ1-6	TGTGCCAGCAGTTTGTTGGACTTCCTCTCCTATAATTCACCCCTCCACTTT	CASSLLDFLSYNSPLHF
TRBV27	.	.	TRBJ1-4	TGTGCCAGCGGAATTACGCGGGGGCTATTGTATGAAAAACTGTTTTTT	CASGITRGLLYEKLFF
TRBV7-9	.	.	TRBJ2-1	TGTGCCAGCAGCTCCTACGGGACCGGTACCCACAATGAGCAGTTCTTC	CASSSYGTGTHNEQFF
TRBV6-5	.	.	TRBJ1-1	TGTGCCACCACGAACTGGGTAGGCGGCACTGAAGCTTTCTTT	CATTNWVGGTEAFF
TRBV29-1	once	.	TRBJ2-7	TGCAGCGTCTCACCCGATACAGGGTCCTACGAGCAGTACTTC	CSVSPDTGSYEQYF
TRBV19	.	.	TRBJ1-2	TGTGCCAGTAGACCGGGACACAAGAACTATGGCTACACCTTC	CASRPGHKNYGYTF
TRBV5-8	once	.	TRBJ2-7	TGTGCCAGCAGCTTGCGGGCGGGACTCAAGCGCTACGAGCAGTACTTC	CASSLRAGLKRYEQYF
TRBV7-8	once	.	TRBJ1-4	TGTGCCAGCAGCGGCGTAAGGTTGGCAACTAATGAAAAACTGTTTTTT	CASSGVRLATNEKLFF
TRBV5-1	.	.	TRBJ2-7	TGCGCCAGCAGCCAACGGACGGGCTCCCACGAGCAGTACTTC	CASSQRTGSHEQYF
TRBV18	.	.	TRBJ1-2	TGTGCCAGCTCACCAATCAGGGAGCCCTATGGCTACACCTTC	CASSPIREPYGYTF
TRBV6-5	.	.	TRBJ2-2	TGTGCCAGCAGTTACTGGCAGACTAACACCGGGGAGCTGTTTTTT	CASSYWQTNTGELFF
TRBV6-1	.	.	TRBJ1-2	TGTGCCAGCAGTGTTGGGCAACCCTATGGCTACACCTTC	CASSVGQPYGYTF
TRBV5-4	once	.	TRBJ2-7	TGTGCCAGCAGCTCCTCTAGTTCGTTGTTGTTCGAGCAGTACTTC	CASSSSSSLLFEQYF
TRBV28	.	TRBD1	TRBJ1-1	TGTGCCAGCAGTCGAGTGGACAGGGCTGACACTGAAGCTTTCTTT	CASSRVDRADTEAFF
TRBV5-5	.	.	TRBJ1-4	TGTGCCAGCAGCTTGAGGGCCGAAGGCTACTTCGAAAAACTGTTTTTT	CASSLRAEGYFEKLFF
TRBV5-1	.	.	TRBJ2-3	TGCGCCAGCAGCTTGGGGAGCCCCACCACAGATACGCAGTATTTT	CASSLGSPTTDTQYF
TRBV6-4	once	TRBD2	TRBJ2-5	TGTGCCAGCAGTCCGAGGGGACTAGCAAAAGAGACCCAGTACTTC	CASSPRGLAKETQYF
TRBV10-2	once	.	TRBJ2-7	TGCGCCAGCAGTGAGGGGTATGGGCTAACGGCAGACGAGCAGTACTTC	CASSEGYGLTADEQYF
TRBV28	.	.	TRBJ1-2	TGTGCCAGCAGTTTATCAAGGATTGTCAATAACTATGGCTACACCTTC	CASSLSRIVNNYGYTF
TRBV10-3	.	.	TRBJ1-5	TGTGCCATCAAGTATAGGGAGAGCAATCAGCCCCAGCATTTT	CAIKYRESNQPQHF
TRBV28	.	TRBD1	TRBJ1-1	TGTGCCAGCAGTTTATCGAAGACAGGGACCACTGAAGCTTTCTTT	CASSLSKTGTTEAFF